This T cell receptor (beta chain) was documented in a study of shared clonotypes between healthy human individuals. The naive CD8 fraction comprised CD45RO-negative cells positively selected for CCR7 and excluded terminally differentiated effector memory CD45RA+ cells. The CDR3 sequence is 13 residues long. Germline V gives CDR1 KGHSY, CDR2 FQNENV. Trimming cost V 4 bases and J 7 bases, with 13 bases left between them. Sequencing was performed with immunoSEQ multiplex PCR; in TCRdb, only in-frame clones are kept and a portion is missing. The profile shows around 610,000 clones, approximately 96% of them singletons.

This receptor was taken from a woman aged 25-40 years in good health. The gene calls are TRBV16 and TRBJ1-1; possible D gene TRBD1, 6 bases. The sequencing sample was made of naive CD8+ T cells sorted from blood. Here the CDR3 reads CASSPEAGDEAFF. The CDR3 coding sequence is TGTGCCAGCAGCCCCGAGGCAGGGGATGAAGCTTTCTTT.